This TCR beta chain was sequenced for a study of CD8 T cells in Susac syndrome (dated by TCRdb to between 2019 and 2020). At the level of the whole study: Of the Susac syndrome patients who were sequenced, roughly 6 had clinically active disease and roughly eight were in clinical remission. The study compared CD8+ T cell repertoire clonality among 12 healthy donors, around 14 Susac syndrome patients and around 16 multiple sclerosis patients. At the time of blood withdrawal, Susac syndrome patients were either therapy-naive, taking corticosteroids (with some also receiving IVIg), or on IVIg alone. Whether CD8+ T cell activation and differentiation in Susac syndrome was antigen driven was tested using repertoire sequencing.

RNA was extracted with the RNeasy kit and 0.5 to 1 ug was reverse transcribed using random hexamers. The immunoSEQ multiplex PCR assay, covering 54 Vbeta and 13 Jbeta segments, was used to amplify TCR beta CDR3 regions. To correct PCR amplification bias, a synthetic template baseline was used for both primer optimization and computational correction. The study's processing was this. Reads were assigned to V, D and J genes according to IMGT and analyzed in immunoSEQ Analyzer, with only productive sequences retained. Clonality was calculated as one minus the Shannon entropy normalized by log2 of the number of productive unique sequences. Public and private clones were assessed among the 100 most prevalent clones of each patient and control. A clone was defined as Susac-specific if it was absent from the healthy and MS cohorts, from about 1,100 published viral clones and from other ImmuneACCESS disease sequences. The public reads were reanalyzed by TCRdb: fastp trimming at Q25, MiXCR alignment, in-frame beta chains only. Every distinct CDR3 protein forms one entry, paired with its most common genes and DNA. These V and J calls derive from TCRdb rather than the authors' analysis. This sample is represented by 56,000 or so distinct CDR3 sequences; around 95% of them were singletons. The ten largest account for less than 0.95% of the sample.

The trim is 4 bases for V and 8 bases for J, with a gap of 10 bases between the germline ends. The CDR3 covers 12 residues, taking in both the cysteine and the phenylalanine. Left in the record is the CDR3 DNA by itself, 36 bases read in frame from the first base. The germline V gene encodes CDR1 SGHRS and CDR2 YFSETQ. High-throughput TCR beta sequencing profiled peripheral blood CD8+ and CD4+ T cells from healthy donors, Susac syndrome patients and multiple sclerosis patients. The Susac syndrome patients fulfilled recently defined diagnostic criteria for definite or probable disease. CD8+ TEMRA cells were enriched by FACS, while bulk CD8+ and CD4+ T cells were purified by magnetic negative isolation. Blood was collected in EDTA tubes and processed within 24 hours, with PBMCs isolated through density gradient centrifugation. PBMCs intended for TCR sequencing were cryopreserved in liquid nitrogen and were subsequently thawed in a 37 degrees C water bath. A purity of at least 90% was achieved for sorted or isolated CD4+, CD8+ and CD8+ TEMRA cells.

What the research found in general, with its limitations: The number of individuals in the TCR sequencing and HLA analysis was recognized as being relatively small. Clonal expansion was observed in Susac syndrome CD8+ repertoires, with the highest expansion in CD8+ TEMRA cells and greater expansion in clinically active than in remitting patients. In the total CD8+ and CD8+ TEMRA repertoires, around 15 and five Susac-specific public clones, respectively, were identified.

A word on this clonotype: The antigen this receptor binds is unknown. No much larger clone is present one base from it, and per-base qualities are unavailable.

The chain was built from TRBV5-1 and TRBJ2-1, with the D segment identity uncertain. The sequenced sample was CD8+ T cells from PBMCs. This clonotype originated in a human donor with Susac syndrome. The nucleotide sequence is given as TGCGCCAGCAGCCAACTCGGCGATGAGCAGTTCTTC. This is translated as CASSQLGDEQFF.